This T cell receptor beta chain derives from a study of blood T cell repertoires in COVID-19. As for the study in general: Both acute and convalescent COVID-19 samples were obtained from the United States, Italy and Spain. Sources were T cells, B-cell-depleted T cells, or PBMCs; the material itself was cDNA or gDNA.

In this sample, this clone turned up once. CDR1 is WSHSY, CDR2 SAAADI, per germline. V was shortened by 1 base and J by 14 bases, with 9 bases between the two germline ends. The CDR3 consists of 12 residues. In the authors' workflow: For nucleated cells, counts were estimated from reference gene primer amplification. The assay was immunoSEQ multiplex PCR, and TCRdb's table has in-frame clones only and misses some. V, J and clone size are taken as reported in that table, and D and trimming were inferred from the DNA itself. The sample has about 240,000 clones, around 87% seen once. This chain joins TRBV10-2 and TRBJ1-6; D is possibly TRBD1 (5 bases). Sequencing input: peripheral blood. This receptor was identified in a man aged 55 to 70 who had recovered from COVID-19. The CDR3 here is CASSEYGGTLHF. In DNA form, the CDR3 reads TGCGCCAGCAGTGAGTACGGGGGAACCCTCCACTTT.